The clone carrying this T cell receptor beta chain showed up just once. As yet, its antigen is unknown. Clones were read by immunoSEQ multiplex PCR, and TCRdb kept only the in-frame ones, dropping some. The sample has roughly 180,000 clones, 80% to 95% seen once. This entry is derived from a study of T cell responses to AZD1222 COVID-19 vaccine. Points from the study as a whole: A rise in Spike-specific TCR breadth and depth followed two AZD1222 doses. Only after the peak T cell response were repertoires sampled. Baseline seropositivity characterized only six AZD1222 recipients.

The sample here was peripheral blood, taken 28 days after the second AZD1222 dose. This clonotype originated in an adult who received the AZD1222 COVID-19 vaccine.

The CDR3: CASSSNLIIAGEETQYF. CDR3 in DNA: TGTGCCAGCAGCTCTAACCTGATAATAGCGGGAGAAGAGACCCAGTACTTC. The J gene is TRBJ2-5, the V gene TRBV5-4; 9 nucleotides line up with TRBD2. Germline CDR1 SGHNT, CDR2 YYREEE (reference sequence). J lost 3 bases, V lost 3 bases, and 12 bases had no gene match. This CDR3 comprises 17 residues.